Below, 17 T cell receptor beta chains from the same sample are listed, as sequenced in a study of neurological immune-mediated disorders. TCRdb independently ran MiXCR on the 5' RACE reads; one entry per CDR3 protein. Of 50,000 or so distinct CDR3 sequences listed, around 10% were seen once; the top ten hold about 20%. Sequenced material: PBMCs. The source is a woman aged 40 to 50 with HTLV-1-associated myelopathy (HAM/TSP).

In its sample, this clonotype was seen many times. The gene calls are TRBV7-2 and TRBJ2-1; TRBD1 matches at 9 bases. The CDR3 length is 16 residues. Trimming removed 3 bases from V and 1 base from J; junction bases left unmatched: 4. Germline values: CDR1 SGHTA, CDR2 FQGNSA. The CDR3 nucleotides read TGTGCCAGCAGCTTCGGAGGACAGGGGTCCTACAATGAGCAGTTCTTC. Protein product: CASSFGGQGSYNEQFF. The complete variable domain, with remaining parts taken from reference TRBV7-2 and TRBJ2-1, reads GAGVSQSPSNKVTEKGKDVELRCDPISGHTALYWYRQSLGQGLEFLIYFQGNSAPDKSGLPSDRFSAERTGGSVSTLTIQRTQQEDSAVYLCASSFGGQGSYNEQFFGPGTRLTVL.

In this sample, this clonotype turned up many times. The CDR3 bases are TGTGCCAGCAGTTTTTTCAGCTCTGGAAACACCATATATTTT. This gives the protein CASSFFSSGNTIYF. J is TRBJ1-3 and V is TRBV12-3 or TRBV12-4; D is undetermined. The germline V and J ends were trimmed by 3 bases and 0 bases, with 6 bases remaining between them. CDR3 size: 14 residues.

This clonotype is medium-sized within its sample. The V gene is TRBV4-1, the J gene TRBJ2-5; 14 bases match TRBD2. CDR3 length: 17 amino acids. The J segment lost 5 bases and the V segment lost 4 bases, leaving 9 bases of the junction unmatched. From germline, CDR1 is MGHRA and CDR2 YSYEKL. In DNA form, the CDR3 reads TGCGCCAGCAGCCTGTCAGGACTAGCGGGGGGTCGCGAGACCCAGTACTTC. Its protein product is CASSLSGLAGGRETQYF.

There are many counts of this clonotype. The chain is built from TRBV5-1 and TRBJ2-7; 10 bases are a match to TRBD1. V lost 4 bases to trimming and J lost 2 bases; unmatched junction nucleotides: 3. The CDR3 loop spans 14 amino acids. Germline values: CDR1 SGHRS, CDR2 YFSETQ. The CDR3 here is CASSLTGGAYEQYF. CDR3 nucleotide sequence: TGCGCCAGCAGCCTGACAGGGGGCGCCTACGAGCAGTACTTC.

This clonotype was detected ten times or more. This sequence joins TRBV7-8 and TRBJ2-7; D not certain. This CDR3 region has 17 residues. V dropped 4 bases and J dropped 3 bases, with 22 bases sitting between them. Germline V gives CDR1 SGHVS, CDR2 FQNEAQ. The CDR3 nucleotides read TGTGCCAGCAGCTACCCGGCCCGTGGGTCTATCGACTACGAGCAGTACTTC. Amino acid sequence: CASSYPARGSIDYEQYF.

This clonotype was recorded many times. The chain recombines TRBV5-1 with TRBJ1-1; perhaps TRBD1 as D (5 bases). The CDR3 runs 14 residues. Looked up from germline, CDR1 is SGHRS and CDR2 is YFSETQ. The V end lost 0 bases, the J end lost 1 base, and 7 bases lay between the germline ends. CDR3 DNA sequence: TGCGCCAGCAGCTTGGATGGGGGGAACACTGAAGCTTTCTTT. Translating it yields CASSLDGGNTEAFF. Variable domain in full (rest from reference TRBV5-1 and TRBJ1-1): KAGVTQTPRYLIKTRGQQVTLSCSPISGHRSVSWYQQTPGQGLQFLFEYFSETQRNKGNFPGRFSGRQFSNSRSEMNVSTLELGDSALYLCASSLDGGNTEAFFGQGTRLTVV.

This clonotype has a count of ten or more. The chain employs TRBV5-1 and TRBJ2-5; TRBD2 might be the D (5 bases). V was pared by 4 bases and J by 4 bases, with 23 bases between. From germline, CDR1 is SGHRS and CDR2 YFSETQ. CDR3 length equals 17 residues. The CDR3 region is CASSLGRGGVVSETQYF. CDR3 sequence (DNA): TGCGCCAGCAGCCTAGGACGAGGAGGAGTGGTTTCAGAGACCCAGTACTTC.

This clonotype was found many times. CDR3 nucleotide sequence: TGTGCCAGCAGCGTAACTAGCGGGGTCGAAGATACGCAGTATTTT. This sequence encodes CASSVTSGVEDTQYF. V is TRBV9 and J is TRBJ2-3, with TRBD2 matching over 10 bases. The germline CDR1 and CDR2 sequences are SGDLS and YYNGEE. Trimming took 1 base from V and 5 from J; bases not matched to a gene: 4. The CDR3 extends over 15 amino acids.

This clonotype was seen at least ten times. This chain connects TRBV12-3 or TRBV12-4 to TRBJ2-2; TRBD1 matches 9 bases. This CDR3 spans 15 amino acids. With 3 bases clipped from V and 7 bases from J, the junction kept 6 bases outside the gene matches. CDR3 DNA sequence: TGTGCCAGCAGTTTCGAACAGGGGGCCGGCGGGGAGCTGTTTTTT. Its translation: CASSFEQGAGGELFF.

This clonotype was counted a few times. A junction boundary mismatches the germline segment, possibly from a read error. This rearrangement joins TRBV5-1 to TRBJ1-4, with TRBD1 identical over 7 bases. Germline CDR1 and CDR2: SGHRS and YFSETQ. The CDR3 spans 12 residues. The CDR3 DNA reads as TGCGCCAGCGGGACAGTTAATGGAAAACTGTTTTTT. It encodes CASGTVNGKLFF.

This clonotype appeared many times. The rearrangement uses TRBV4-3 and TRBJ2-2; possibly TRBD2 for D (5 bases). V was trimmed by 3 bases and J by 0 bases, leaving 14 bases between them. The CDR3 contains 17 residues. Germline CDR1 and CDR2: LGHNA and YSLEER. CDR3 sequence: CASSQRASTTNTGELFF. The DNA of the CDR3 is TGCGCCAGCAGCCAGAGGGCCAGCACTACGAACACCGGGGAGCTGTTTTTT.

About this clonotype itself: With a much larger clone just one base away, this may be a read error. The CDR3 nucleotides are TGCAGTGCGAAGACTAGCGGGGTGTTAACAGATACGCAGTATTTT. It encodes CSAKTSGVLTDTQYF. The chain carries TRBV20-1 and TRBJ2-3; 11 bases are a match to TRBD2. The CDR3 length is 15 residues. CDR1 and CDR2 from the germline V gene are DFQATT and SNEGSKA (reference sequence). V trimming: 6 bases; J trimming: 3 bases; junction bases outside the gene matches: 8.

This clonotype is medium-sized (0.01 to 0.1%) within its sample. The CDR3 sequence: CASSDRLQPGTDTQYF. As DNA, the CDR3 is TGTGCCAGTTCTGACCGTCTCCAACCCGGCACAGATACGCAGTATTTT. The rearrangement uses TRBV9 and TRBJ2-3; D is ambiguous. The CDR3 runs to 16 residues. Germline V gene lookup returns CDR1 SGDLS and CDR2 YYNGEE. V lost 8 bases, J lost 1 base, and 20 bases lay in between.

This clonotype was recorded at least ten times. This rearrangement joins TRBV12-3 or TRBV12-4 to TRBJ2-3; 7 positions match TRBD1. Trimming removed 3 bases from V and 2 bases from J; junction bases left unmatched: 5. This CDR3 comprises 15 residues. CDR3 coding DNA: TGTGCCAGCAGTTTCATACAGGGGATCACAGATACGCAGTATTTT. Its protein is CASSFIQGITDTQYF.

At least ten counts were recorded for this clonotype. The chain combines TRBV5-1 with TRBJ2-7; D gene ambiguous. Trimming pared 0 bases from V and 0 bases from J, leaving 7 bases between. The length of the CDR3 is 14 residues. Germline V gene lookup returns CDR1 SGHRS and CDR2 YFSETQ. CDR3 nucleotide sequence: TGCGCCAGCAGCTTGGGGCCAAGCTCCTACGAGCAGTACTTC. This gives the protein CASSLGPSSYEQYF.

In this sample, this clonotype turned up many times. This chain's CDR3 is CASESQGTQPQHF. The CDR3 region has the DNA TGTGCCAGCGAAAGCCAGGGGACTCAGCCCCAGCATTTT. The V and J genes are TRBV2 and TRBJ1-5; perhaps TRBD1 as D (6 bases). CDR1 SNHLY and CDR2 FYNNEI come from the germline V gene. V was cut by 8 bases and J by 6 bases, with 14 bases left in between. This CDR3 region has 13 residues.

By sample share, this clonotype is medium-sized. The rearrangement links TRBV12-3 or TRBV12-4 to TRBJ1-4, with 7 nucleotides matching TRBD1. The ends lost 6 bases at V and 3 bases at J; junction bases unmatched: 4. This CDR3 is 14 amino acids long. The chain's CDR3 is CASSWDSPNEKLFF. The CDR3 DNA sequence: TGTGCCAGCAGCTGGGACAGCCCTAATGAAAAACTGTTTTTT.